This entry is about one T cell receptor beta chain. The data originate from a study of technical replicates of blood from several donors. Sequencing used immunoSEQ multiplex PCR; TCRdb keeps in-frame clones, though not all of them. The data show some 70,000 clones, over 75% seen once. The germline gives CDR1 MNHNY, CDR2 SVGAGI (reference sequence). Trimming removed 11 bases from V and 0 bases from J; junction bases left unmatched: 11. This CDR3 is 15 amino acids long. Source material: PBMCs. The chain is built from TRBV6-6 and TRBJ2-7, with TRBD1 identical over 9 bases. This TCR was sampled from a human donor in good health. Some clones in this sample may be carry-over from other donors' samples. The CDR3 DNA reads TGTGCCGTAAAGGCGGGACAGGGTATCTCCTACGAGCAGTACTTC. It codes for CAVKAGQGISYEQYF.